A selection of T cell receptor beta chains follows, all from one sample in a study of T-cell reconstitution after alpha-beta-depleted transplantation in children. TCRdb reprocessed the PCR reads via MiXCR and lists one record per CDR3 protein. The sample carries around 500,000 distinct CDR3 sequences, roughly 23% recorded once. The sample here was PBMCs, mostly from graft donor cells, taken 360 days after TCRalphabeta/CD19-depleted stem cell transplant. These receptors all stem from a boy in the first two years of life who had a stem cell transplant for acute myeloid leukemia, so the T cells may come from the graft donor. Both conserved end residues are part of each CDR3. Each record gives: D gene, CDR3 length, clone size, J gene, V gene, CDR3 protein, CDR3 DNA. D genes are given only for firm matches. Only part of the rows carry a size: once, few, many, or a class if the clone is expanded.

>TRBD1|15|many|TRBJ1-5|TRBV12-3/TRBV12-4
CASSPGTGFNQPQHF
TGTGCCAGCAGCCCCGGGACAGGATTCAATCAGCCCCAGCATTTT
>NA|14|NA|TRBJ1-1|TRBV29-1
CSVSWTQGDTEAFF
TGCAGCGTCTCCTGGACCCAGGGCGACACTGAAGCTTTCTTT
>NA|14|NA|TRBJ1-1|TRBV5-1
CASSLVTGRTEAFF
TGCGCCAGCAGCTTGGTTACAGGGCGGACTGAAGCTTTCTTT
>TRBD2|17|NA|TRBJ2-1|TRBV11-1
CAVPRTSGGSSYNEQFF
TGTGCCGTCCCTAGGACTAGCGGGGGGAGCTCCTACAATGAGCAGTTCTTC
>TRBD1|18|NA|TRBJ1-5|TRBV20-1
CSARASRDRGPSNQPQHF
TGCAGTGCTAGAGCCTCCCGGGACAGGGGCCCCAGCAATCAGCCCCAGCATTTT
>TRBD2|13|NA|TRBJ2-3|TRBV20-1
CSAPFSGADTQYF
TGCAGTGCTCCCTTTAGCGGGGCAGATACGCAGTATTTT
>NA|14|NA|TRBJ2-1|TRBV7-2
CASSLRTRPDEQFF
TGTGCCAGCAGCTTAAGAACCAGACCGGATGAGCAGTTCTTC
>NA|14|NA|TRBJ2-7|TRBV30
CAWSVRVSTYEQYF
TGTGCCTGGAGTGTAAGGGTTTCGACCTACGAGCAGTACTTC
>NA|11|few|TRBJ2-7|TRBV20-1
CSAHKGDEQYF
TGCAGTGCGCACAAGGGCGACGAGCAGTACTTC
>NA|12|many|TRBJ2-3|TRBV20-1
CSALEGTDTQYF
TGCAGTGCTTTGGAGGGAACAGATACGCAGTATTTT
>TRBD2|13|NA|TRBJ2-3|TRBV6-1
CASTRGGIDTQYF
TGTGCCAGCACCCGCGGGGGGATAGATACGCAGTATTTT
>TRBD2|15|few|TRBJ2-1|TRBV2
CASRVTSGGNNEQFF
TGTGCCAGCAGGGTGACTAGCGGGGGGAACAATGAGCAGTTCTTC
>NA|13|few|TRBJ2-5|TRBV25-1
CASSVTRGETQYF
TGTGCCAGCAGTGTAACACGGGGAGAGACCCAGTACTTC
>TRBD1|17|few|TRBJ1-6|TRBV12-3/TRBV12-4
CASSPSGTGIYNSPLHF
TGTGCCAGCAGCCCATCCGGGACAGGGATCTATAATTCACCCCTCCACTTT
>TRBD1|13|few|TRBJ1-2|TRBV5-5
CASSRTGDYGYTF
TGTGCCAGCAGCCGGACAGGGGACTATGGCTACACCTTC
>TRBD1|15|NA|TRBJ2-1|TRBV25-1
CASSEPDRGYNEQFF
TGTGCCAGCAGTGAACCGGACAGGGGTTACAATGAGCAGTTCTTC
>NA|15|NA|TRBJ1-1|TRBV15
CATRSTGAVNTEAFF
TGTGCCACCAGGTCTACCGGGGCGGTAAACACTGAAGCTTTCTTT
>TRBD2|12|NA|TRBJ2-3|TRBV11-2
CLTSGVTDTQYF
TGTTTGACTAGCGGGGTCACAGATACGCAGTATTTT
>NA|17|many|TRBJ2-4|TRBV7-2
CASSLASPQGAKNIQYF
TGTGCCAGCAGCTTAGCAAGTCCCCAGGGGGCCAAAAACATTCAGTACTTC
>NA|13|few|TRBJ2-3|TRBV12-3/TRBV12-4
CASSLGRQATQYF
TGTGCCAGCAGTTTAGGGCGACAGGCGACGCAGTATTTT
>NA|10|NA|TRBJ1-1|TRBV20-1
CSASPWRAFF
TGCAGTGCTAGTCCCTGGCGGGCTTTCTTT
>TRBD1|16|few|TRBJ1-1|TRBV29-1
CSAKGGQGPMNTEAFF
TGCAGCGCCAAGGGGGGACAGGGGCCTATGAACACTGAAGCTTTCTTT
>NA|16|NA|TRBJ2-7|TRBV20-1
CSARDRGTGPPYEQYF
TGCAGTGCTAGAGATCGGGGTACAGGGCCTCCCTACGAGCAGTACTTC
>NA|15|many|TRBJ1-3|TRBV6-5
CASSYSGLSGNTIYF
TGTGCCAGCAGTTACTCGGGACTTTCTGGAAACACCATATATTTT